This T cell receptor (beta chain) originates from a study of blood T cell repertoires in COVID-19. V was pared by 4 bases and J by 7 bases, with 7 bases between. CDR3 length equals 11 residues. Looked up from germline, CDR1 is ENHRY and CDR2 is SYGVKD. This clone was found once. Sequenced by immunoSEQ multiplex PCR; TCRdb stores in-frame clones only, minus some. The sample lists some 180,000 clones, roughly 88% occurring once. The rearrangement links TRBV10-3 to TRBJ1-1; tentatively, D is TRBD1 (5 bases). The TCR sequence derives from a woman between 40 and 55 years old with COVID-19, enrolled during active disease. The sample comprised peripheral blood. The CDR3 nucleotides read TGTGCCATCAGTGGACAGCGTGAAGCTTTCTTT. This sequence encodes CAISGQREAFF.